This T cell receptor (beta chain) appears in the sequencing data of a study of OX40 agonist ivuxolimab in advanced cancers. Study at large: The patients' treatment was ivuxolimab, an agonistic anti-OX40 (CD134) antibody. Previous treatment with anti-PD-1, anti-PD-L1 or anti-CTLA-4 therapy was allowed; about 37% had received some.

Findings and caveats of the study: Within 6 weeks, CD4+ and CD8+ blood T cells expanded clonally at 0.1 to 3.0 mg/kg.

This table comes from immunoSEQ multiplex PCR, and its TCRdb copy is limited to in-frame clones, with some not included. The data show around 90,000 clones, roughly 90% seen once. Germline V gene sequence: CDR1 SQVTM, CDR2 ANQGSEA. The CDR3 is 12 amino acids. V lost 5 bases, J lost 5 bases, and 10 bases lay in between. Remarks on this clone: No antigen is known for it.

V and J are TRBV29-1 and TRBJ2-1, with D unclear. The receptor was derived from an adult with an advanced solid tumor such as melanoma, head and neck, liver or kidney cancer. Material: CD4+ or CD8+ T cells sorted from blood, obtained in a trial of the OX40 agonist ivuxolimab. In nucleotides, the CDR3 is TGCAGCGTTAGGCGGACCAACAATGAGCAGTTCTTC. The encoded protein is CSVRRTNNEQFF.